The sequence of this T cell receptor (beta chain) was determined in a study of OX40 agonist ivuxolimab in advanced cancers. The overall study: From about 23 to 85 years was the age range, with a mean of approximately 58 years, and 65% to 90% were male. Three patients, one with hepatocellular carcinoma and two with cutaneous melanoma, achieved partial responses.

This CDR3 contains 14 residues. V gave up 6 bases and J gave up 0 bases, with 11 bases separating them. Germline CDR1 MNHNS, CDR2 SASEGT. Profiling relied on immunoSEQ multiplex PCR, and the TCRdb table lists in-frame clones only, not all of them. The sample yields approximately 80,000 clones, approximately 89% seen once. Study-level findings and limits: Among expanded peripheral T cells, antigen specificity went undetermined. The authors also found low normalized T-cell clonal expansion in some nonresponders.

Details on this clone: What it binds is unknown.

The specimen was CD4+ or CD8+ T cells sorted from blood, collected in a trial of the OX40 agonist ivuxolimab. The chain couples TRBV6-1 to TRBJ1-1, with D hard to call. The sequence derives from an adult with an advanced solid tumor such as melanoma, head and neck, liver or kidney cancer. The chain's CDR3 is CASSYGLMNTEAFF. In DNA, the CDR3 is TGTGCCAGCAGCTATGGACTAATGAACACTGAAGCTTTCTTT.